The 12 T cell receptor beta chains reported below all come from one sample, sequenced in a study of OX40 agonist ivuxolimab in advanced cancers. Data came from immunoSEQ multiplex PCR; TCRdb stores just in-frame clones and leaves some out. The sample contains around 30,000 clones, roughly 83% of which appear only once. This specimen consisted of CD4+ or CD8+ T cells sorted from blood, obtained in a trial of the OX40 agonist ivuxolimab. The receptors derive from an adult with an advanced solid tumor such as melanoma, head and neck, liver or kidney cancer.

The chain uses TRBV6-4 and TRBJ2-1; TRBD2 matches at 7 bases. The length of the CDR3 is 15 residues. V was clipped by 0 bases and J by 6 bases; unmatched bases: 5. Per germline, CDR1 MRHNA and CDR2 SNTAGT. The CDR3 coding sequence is TGTGCCAGCAGTGACTCGAGAGGCGGGAGCAATGAGCAGTTCTTC. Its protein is CASSDSRGGSNEQFF.

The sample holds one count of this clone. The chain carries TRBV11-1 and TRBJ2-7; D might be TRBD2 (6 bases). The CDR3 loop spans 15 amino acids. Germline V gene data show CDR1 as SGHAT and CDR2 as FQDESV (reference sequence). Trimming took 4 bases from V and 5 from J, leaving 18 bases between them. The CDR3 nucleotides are TGTGCCAGCAGCTATATGGACCGGGAGCTTGACGAGCAGTACTTC. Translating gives CASSYMDRELDEQYF.

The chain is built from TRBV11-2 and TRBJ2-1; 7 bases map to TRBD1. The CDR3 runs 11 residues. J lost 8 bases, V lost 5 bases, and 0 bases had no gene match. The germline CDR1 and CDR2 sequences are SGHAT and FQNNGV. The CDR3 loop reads CASSQGDEQFF. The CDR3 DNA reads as TGTGCCAGCAGCCAGGGGGATGAGCAGTTCTTC.

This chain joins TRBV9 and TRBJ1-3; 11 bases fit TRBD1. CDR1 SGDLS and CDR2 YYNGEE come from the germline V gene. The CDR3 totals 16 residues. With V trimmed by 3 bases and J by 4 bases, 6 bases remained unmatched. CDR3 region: CASSAPRTGGGNTIYF. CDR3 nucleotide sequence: TGTGCCAGCAGCGCCCCTCGGACAGGGGGCGGAAACACCATATATTTT.

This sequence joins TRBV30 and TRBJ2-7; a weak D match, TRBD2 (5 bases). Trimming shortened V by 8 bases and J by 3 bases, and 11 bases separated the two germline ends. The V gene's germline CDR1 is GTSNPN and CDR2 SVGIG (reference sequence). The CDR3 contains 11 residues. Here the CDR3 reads CATDRGYEQYF. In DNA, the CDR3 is TGTGCCACCGACCGGGGCTACGAGCAGTACTTC.

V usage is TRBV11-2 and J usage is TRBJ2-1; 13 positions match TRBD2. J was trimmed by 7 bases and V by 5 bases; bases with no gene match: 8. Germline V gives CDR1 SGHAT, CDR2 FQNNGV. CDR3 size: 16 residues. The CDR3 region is CASSPRTSGSVNEQFF. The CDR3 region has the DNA TGTGCCAGCAGCCCGCGGACTAGCGGGAGTGTGAATGAGCAGTTCTTC. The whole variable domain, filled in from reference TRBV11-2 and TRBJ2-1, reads EAGVAQSPRYKIIEKRQSVAFWCNPISGHATLYWYQQILGQGPKLLIQFQNNGVVDDSQLPKDRFSAERLKGVDSTLKIQPAKLEDSAVYLCASSPRTSGSVNEQFFGPGTRLTVL.

The DNA of the CDR3 is TGTGCCAGCAGCTTAGCGCTCCTTGGGATGGGCTACAATGAGCAGTTCTTC. Its protein product is CASSLALLGMGYNEQFF. This rearrangement joins TRBV7-9 to TRBJ2-1; no clear D. V was shortened by 0 bases and J by 3 bases, with 15 bases between the two germline ends. Germline V gene sequence: CDR1 SEHNR, CDR2 FQNEAQ (reference sequence). The CDR3 runs 17 residues.

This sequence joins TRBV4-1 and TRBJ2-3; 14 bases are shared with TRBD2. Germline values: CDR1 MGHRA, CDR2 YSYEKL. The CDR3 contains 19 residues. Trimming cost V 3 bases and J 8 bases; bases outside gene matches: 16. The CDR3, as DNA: TGCGCCAGCAGCCATCCCGGGACTAGCGGGAGCCCCGTTCCGGGTACGCAGTATTTT. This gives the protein CASSHPGTSGSPVPGTQYF.

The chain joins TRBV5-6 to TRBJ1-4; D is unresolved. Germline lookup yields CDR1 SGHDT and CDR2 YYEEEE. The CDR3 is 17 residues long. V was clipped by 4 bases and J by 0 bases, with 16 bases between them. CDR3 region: CASSKDGPSATNEKLFF. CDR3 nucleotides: TGTGCCAGCAGCAAGGACGGCCCGAGCGCAACTAATGAAAAACTGTTTTTT.

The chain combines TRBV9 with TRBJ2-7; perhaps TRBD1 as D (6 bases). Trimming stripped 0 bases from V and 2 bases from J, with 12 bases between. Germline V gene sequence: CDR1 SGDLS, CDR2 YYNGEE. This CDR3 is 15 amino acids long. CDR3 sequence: CASSVAGHPTYEQYF. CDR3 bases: TGTGCCAGCAGCGTAGCGGGACACCCTACCTACGAGCAGTACTTC.

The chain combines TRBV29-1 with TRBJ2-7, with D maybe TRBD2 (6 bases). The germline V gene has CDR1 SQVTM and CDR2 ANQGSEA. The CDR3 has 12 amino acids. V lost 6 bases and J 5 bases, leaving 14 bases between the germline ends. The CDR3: CSVTGTFNEQYF. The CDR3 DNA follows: TGCAGCGTCACCGGGACTTTCAACGAGCAGTACTTC.

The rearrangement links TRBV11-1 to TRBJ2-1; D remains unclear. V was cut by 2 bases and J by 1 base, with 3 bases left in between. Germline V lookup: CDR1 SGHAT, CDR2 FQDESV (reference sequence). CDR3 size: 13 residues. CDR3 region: CASSLWSYNEQFF. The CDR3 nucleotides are TGTGCCAGCAGCTTATGGTCCTACAATGAGCAGTTCTTC.